This passage covers 26 T cell receptor beta chains from one sample sequenced in a study of blood T cell repertoires in COVID-19. Assay used: immunoSEQ multiplex PCR; TCRdb lists only in-frame clones, some missing. Among 250,000 or so clones, over 80% were seen once, and the ten largest hold approximately 1.4%. The sample was peripheral blood. These receptor sequences come from a woman aged 40-49 years who had recovered from COVID-19.

The chain combines TRBV28 with TRBJ1-5; 10 positions match TRBD1. The CDR3 sequence is 17 residues long. In germline, CDR1 is MDHEN, CDR2 SYDVKM. J was trimmed by 6 bases and V by 2 bases; bases with no gene match: 10. CDR3 in amino acids: CASSLLQTGGVFQPQHF. DNA for the CDR3: TGTGCCAGCAGTTTACTTCAGACAGGGGGCGTCTTTCAGCCCCAGCATTTT.

This clone was counted a few times. The V and J genes are TRBV5-5 and TRBJ1-5; D not resolved. The CDR3 has 15 residues. Germline-derived CDR1 and CDR2 are SGHKS and YYEKEE (reference sequence). V shed 4 bases and J shed 2 bases, with 13 bases lying between them. CDR3 bases: TGTGCCAGCAGCATATCTCCGGGTCGCAATCAGCCCCAGCATTTT. This translates into CASSISPGRNQPQHF.

The V and J genes are TRBV2 and TRBJ1-2; a weak D match, TRBD1 (5 bases). The CDR3 length is 14 residues. From germline, CDR1 is SNHLY and CDR2 FYNNEI. Trimming cost V 3 bases and J 4 bases, with 12 bases left between them. The CDR3: CASSERRDSYGYTF. The CDR3 DNA reads TGTGCCAGCAGTGAGAGACGGGACTCCTATGGCTACACCTTC.

CDR3 protein: CAWTGASTEAFF. The CDR3 DNA reads as TGTGCCTGGACAGGGGCGAGCACTGAAGCTTTCTTT. The rearrangement links TRBV30 to TRBJ1-1, with D perhaps TRBD1 (6 bases). The CDR3 spans 12 residues. The V and J ends lost 4 bases and 4 bases respectively, with 10 bases between them. Germline CDR1 reads GTSNPN; CDR2 reads SVGIG (reference sequence).

This clone showed up just once. V gene TRBV11-3 combines with J gene TRBJ2-7; 7 bases fit TRBD1. In germline, CDR1 is SGHNT, CDR2 YENEEA. This CDR3 has 14 amino acids. V lost 4 bases, J lost 1 base, and 4 bases stayed unmatched. CDR3 sequence reads: CASSSGTESYEQYF. In nucleotides, the CDR3 is TGTGCCAGCAGCTCCGGGACAGAGTCCTACGAGCAGTACTTC. The full variable domain, its missing parts supplied by reference TRBV11-3 and TRBJ2-7, is EAGVVQSPRYKIIEKKQPVAFWCNPISGHNTLYWYLQNLGQGPELLIRYENEEAVDDSQLPKDRFSAERLKGVDSTLKIQPAELGDSAVYLCASSSGTESYEQYFGPGTRLTVT.

The chain recombines TRBV9 with TRBJ1-6; a possible D gene is TRBD1 (5 bases). The CDR3 runs to 15 residues. Trimming removed 3 bases at V and 14 bases at J, with 21 bases between. Germline CDR1 and CDR2: SGDLS and YYNGEE. Here the CDR3 DNA reads TGTGCCAGCAGCGACGTCCCGACCGGGGGTATAGCCCTCCACTTT. Amino acid sequence: CASSDVPTGGIALHF.

The J gene is TRBJ1-2, the V gene TRBV9, with D tentatively TRBD1 (5 bases). The CDR3 is made up of 13 amino acids. Germline V gives CDR1 SGDLS, CDR2 YYNGEE. With 4 bases removed from V and 5 bases from J, the gap between germline ends came to 12 bases. DNA for the CDR3: TGTGCCAGCAGCTCGGGGGAGGGATATGGCTACACCTTC. This gives the protein CASSSGEGYGYTF.

This sequence joins TRBV11-2 and TRBJ2-7, with a possible D match to TRBD1 (6 bases). V was cut by 4 bases and J by 5 bases, with 9 bases left in between. This CDR3 contains 12 residues. The germline gives CDR1 SGHAT, CDR2 FQNNGV. CDR3: CASSYTGNEQYF. CDR3 nucleotides: TGTGCCAGCAGCTACACAGGGAACGAGCAGTACTTC.

The chain is built from TRBV9 and TRBJ2-5; D unclear. Germline values: CDR1 SGDLS, CDR2 YYNGEE. This CDR3 region has 15 residues. Trimming stripped 0 bases from V and 5 bases from J, with 14 bases between. The CDR3 DNA is TGTGCCAGCAGCGTAGACGTAGGAGCAAGGGAGACCCAGTACTTC. Translation gives CASSVDVGARETQYF.

The V gene is TRBV3-1 (or the pseudogene TRBV3-2), the J gene TRBJ2-1, with 9 bases matching TRBD2. The V and J ends lost 1 base and 9 bases, in that order; junction bases with no gene match: 10. The length of the CDR3 is 16 residues. The germline CDR1 and CDR2 sequences are LGHDT and YNNKEL (reference sequence). The CDR3 DNA reads as TGTGCCAGCAGCCAAGCTGGGCGCGGGGGGGCTAGTGAGCAGTTCTTC. Residues: CASSQAGRGGASEQFF.

The V and J genes are TRBV5-6 and TRBJ1-4, with 7 bases identical to TRBD1. CDR1 SGHDT and CDR2 YYEEEE come from the germline V gene. The V and J ends lost 4 bases and 5 bases, in that order; junction bases with no gene match: 5. This CDR3 has 14 residues. The CDR3 spells CASSRGQQNEKLFF. The CDR3 bases are TGTGCCAGCAGCCGGGGACAGCAGAATGAAAAACTGTTTTTT.

This chain uses TRBV30 with TRBJ2-7; D is ambiguous. Germline CDR1 and CDR2: GTSNPN and SVGIG (reference sequence). The CDR3 sequence is 12 residues long. Trimming removed 3 bases from V and 4 bases from J, with 10 bases in between. CDR3 protein: CAWSLGLYEQYF. Here the CDR3 DNA reads TGTGCCTGGAGCCTTGGGCTGTACGAGCAGTACTTC.

This clone has just one count. The chain uses TRBV28 and TRBJ1-5; D remains unclear. This CDR3 spans 13 amino acids. V was shortened by 2 bases and J by 7 bases, with 9 bases between the two germline ends. In germline, CDR1 is MDHEN, CDR2 SYDVKM. CDR3 DNA sequence: TGTGCCAGCAGTTTAATCTTGGGCCAGCCCCAGCATTTT. Translating it yields CASSLILGQPQHF.

This chain connects TRBV7-9 to TRBJ2-1; 7 bases are shared with TRBD1. The CDR3 sequence is 13 residues long. CDR1 and CDR2 from the germline V gene are SEHNR and FQNEAQ (reference sequence). The J segment lost 5 bases and the V segment lost 3 bases, leaving 1 base of the junction unmatched. The CDR3 nucleotides read TGTGCCAGCAGCTTGGGACAGCACAATGAGCAGTTCTTC. Translation: CASSLGQHNEQFF.

The J gene is TRBJ1-1, the V gene TRBV30, with D possibly TRBD1 on 6 matching bases. Trimming pared 4 bases from V and 4 bases from J, leaving 13 bases between. The CDR3 loop spans 13 amino acids. CDR1 and CDR2 from the germline V gene are GTSNPN and SVGIG (reference sequence). CDR3 sequence: CAWTAGASTEAFF. Written as DNA, the CDR3 is TGTGCCTGGACGGCAGGGGCCTCCACTGAAGCTTTCTTT.

This chain joins TRBV2 and TRBJ1-2, with D possibly matching TRBD1 (6 bases). CDR1 and CDR2 (germline): SNHLY, FYNNEI. The length of the CDR3 is 15 residues. Trimming left V 8 bases short and J 1 base short, with 17 bases between. The CDR3 sequence: CASCSRGRVNYGYTF. The CDR3 DNA is TGTGCCAGCTGTAGCAGGGGACGAGTTAACTATGGCTACACCTTC.

Only one count was recorded for this clone. The chain is built from TRBV5-1 and TRBJ1-4; D gene uncertain. CDR1 SGHRS and CDR2 YFSETQ come from the germline V gene. V lost 4 bases to trimming and J lost 5 bases, with 12 bases between them. This CDR3 is built from 14 residues. The CDR3: CASSLFGENEKLFF. In DNA form, the CDR3 reads TGCGCCAGCAGCCTCTTCGGGGAGAATGAAAAACTGTTTTTT.

The genes are TRBV5-1 and TRBJ1-2, with TRBD1 identical over 9 bases. In germline, CDR1 is SGHRS, CDR2 YFSETQ. Trimming at V came to 3 bases and at J to 8 bases, leaving 8 bases not matched to a gene. The CDR3 spans 14 residues. The CDR3 DNA reads as TGCGCCAGCAGCTGGGTAGGGACAGGGAGAGGCTACACCTTC. Amino acid sequence: CASSWVGTGRGYTF.

V and J are TRBV7-9 and TRBJ1-1; D remains unclear. The germline V gene has CDR1 SEHNR and CDR2 FQNEAQ (reference sequence). The CDR3 extends over 15 amino acids. The V gene lost 5 bases and the J gene lost 0 bases, with 13 bases spanning the gap. The CDR3 is CASSPLGPVNTEAFF. The DNA of the CDR3 is TGTGCCAGCAGCCCTTTGGGCCCAGTGAACACTGAAGCTTTCTTT.

The chain joins TRBV6-5 to TRBJ1-5; no definite D call. The germline CDR1 and CDR2 sequences are MNHEY and SVGAGI. The CDR3 extends over 14 amino acids. Deletions cut 2 bases from V and 0 bases from J, with 5 bases between. The CDR3 loop reads CASSYGHSNQPQHF. CDR3 DNA sequence: TGTGCCAGCAGTTACGGGCATAGCAATCAGCCCCAGCATTTT.

The V call is TRBV13, the J call TRBJ1-1; the match to TRBD1 covers 7 bases. V lost 4 bases and J lost 1; bases outside the gene matches: 3. Germline V lookup: CDR1 PRHDT, CDR2 FYEKMQ (reference sequence). The CDR3 has 14 amino acids. In DNA form, the CDR3 reads TGTGCCAGCAGCTATGGGACAGCGAACACTGAAGCTTTCTTT. Residues: CASSYGTANTEAFF. The full variable domain, rest sourced from reference TRBV13 and TRBJ1-1, is AAGVIQSPRHLIKEKRETATLKCYPIPRHDTVYWYQQGPGQDPQFLISFYEKMQSDKGSIPDRFSAQQFSDYHSELNMSSLELGDSALYFCASSYGTANTEAFFGQGTRLTVV.

V usage is TRBV15 and J usage is TRBJ2-1, with D unclear. V was pared by 1 base and J by 5 bases, with 9 bases between. CDR1 and CDR2 (germline): LNHNV, YYDKDF (reference sequence). This CDR3 has 14 residues. As DNA, the CDR3 is TGTGCCACCAGCAGAGGAAACCTAAACAATGAGCAGTTCTTC. Translating it yields CATSRGNLNNEQFF.

The chain uses TRBV7-3 and TRBJ2-3; tentative D call: TRBD2 (6 bases). V lost 3 bases and J 5 bases, leaving 9 bases between the germline ends. CDR3 length: 13 residues. Germline V lookup: CDR1 SGHTA, CDR2 FQGTGA. CDR3 residues: CASSFAGGDTQYF. The DNA of the CDR3 is TGTGCCAGCAGCTTCGCCGGGGGAGATACGCAGTATTTT.

This chain connects TRBV5-1 to TRBJ1-2; TRBD1 aligns across 8 bases. V was pared by 5 bases and J by 0 bases, with 6 bases of the junction left unmatched. Germline CDR1 and CDR2: SGHRS and YFSETQ. This CDR3 comprises 15 residues. CDR3 sequence: CASRYGQGSNYGYTF. The CDR3 nucleotides read TGCGCCAGCAGATACGGACAGGGTTCTAACTATGGCTACACCTTC.

This clone was found once. The rearrangement links TRBV15 to TRBJ2-5; D may be TRBD1 (6 bases). The CDR3 sequence is 15 residues long. The germline V gene has CDR1 LNHNV and CDR2 YYDKDF (reference sequence). Trimming removed 1 base from V and 3 bases from J, with 12 bases in between. The CDR3 coding sequence is TGTGCCACCAGCAGAGTTGGGGACAATAAAGAGACCCAGTACTTC. It encodes CATSRVGDNKETQYF.

The chain joins TRBV28 to TRBJ1-5; a possible D gene is TRBD1 (5 bases). The V end lost 1 base, the J end lost 3 bases, and 13 bases lay between the germline ends. Germline loops: CDR1 MDHEN, CDR2 SYDVKM. The CDR3 is made up of 16 amino acids. CDR3 DNA sequence: TGTGCCAGCAGTTTATATGCCAGGGAACCCAATCAGCCCCAGCATTTT. Amino acids: CASSLYAREPNQPQHF.